These 21 T cell receptor gamma chains were all obtained from the same sample, sequenced in a study of Vδ1+ human thymocytes. Regarding the study as a whole: In the thymus, TRG and TRD repertoires looked highly polyclonal with Gaussian CDR3 lengths.

These receptors are not linked to any known antigen. RNA was extracted from the cells and then reverse transcribed. Pooled V-gene forward primers with one constant-region reverse primer generated the CDR3 amplicons by multiplex PCR. TCRdb reanalysed the multiplex PCR reads with CATT. The data show more than 35,000 gamma-chain clones, 20% seen once. The specimen sequenced was Vdelta1+ gamma-delta thymocytes from the thymus. Stated subset: FACS-sorted CD3+ TCRalphabeta- TCRVdelta1+ TCRVdelta2- thymocytes. Source of these receptors: a girl under three years old who had congenital heart surgery.

V and J are TRGV9 and TRGJ1 or TRGJ2. CDR1 and CDR2 from the germline V gene are GITISATS and ISYDGTV (reference sequence). With 2 bases clipped from V and 0 bases from J, the junction kept 7 bases outside the gene matches. The length of the CDR3 is 15 residues. Written as DNA, the CDR3 is TGTGCCTTGTGGGAGGCCTCATGGAATTATTATAAGAAACTCTTT. Encoded protein: CALWEASWNYYKKLF.

The J gene is TRGJ1 or TRGJ2, the V gene TRGV3. Germline CDR1 VTNTFY, CDR2 YDVSTARD (reference sequence). This CDR3 spans 15 amino acids. V lost 0 bases to trimming and J lost 4 bases; unmatched junction nucleotides: 9. This CDR3 is CATWDRPERYYKKLF. The CDR3 nucleotides read TGTGCCACCTGGGACAGGCCGGAGCGATATTATAAGAAACTCTTT.

With respect to this clone: Given a much more abundant clone one base away, this may be a read error. At the DNA level, this CDR3 is encoded by other sequences in the same sample as well. The rearrangement joins TRGV2 to TRGJ1 or TRGJ2. The CDR3 extends over 14 amino acids. Per germline, CDR1 EGSNGY and CDR2 YDSYNSKV. Germline trimming cut 0 bases from V and 2 bases from J; bases unmatched to any gene: 4. The CDR3 region is CATWDGRDYYKKLF. CDR3 bases: TGTGCCACCTGGGACGGGCGTGATTATTATAAGAAACTCTTT.

This clone was seen once. V and J are TRGV2 and TRGJP2. The CDR3 spans 16 residues. J was trimmed by 3 bases and V by 0 bases; bases with no gene match: 7. Germline V gene lookup returns CDR1 EGSNGY and CDR2 YDSYNSKV. DNA of the CDR3: TGTGCCACCTGGGACGGGCTAGACGGTAGTGATTGGATCAAGACGTTT. Translating it yields CATWDGLDGSDWIKTF.

A note on this clone: Other DNA sequences within the sample encode an identical CDR3. The rearrangement uses TRGV4 and TRGJ1 or TRGJ2. The CDR3 extends over 13 amino acids. Germline values: CDR1 EGSTGY, CDR2 YDSYTSSV. Losses at the gene ends were 0 bases for V and 4 bases for J; bases not matched to a gene: 3. CDR3 region: CATWDGGYYKKLF. The CDR3, as DNA: TGTGCCACCTGGGATGGGGGATATTATAAGAAACTCTTT.

The genes are TRGV2 and TRGJP2. Germline V gene lookup returns CDR1 EGSNGY and CDR2 YDSYNSKV. CDR3 length: 17 residues. V shed 0 bases, J shed 1 base, and the junction held 8 bases outside the gene matches. CDR3 loop: CATWDGPGVSSDWIKTF. As DNA, the CDR3 is TGTGCCACCTGGGACGGGCCGGGGGTTAGTAGTGATTGGATCAAGACGTTT.

This clone showed up just a few times. J is TRGJ1 or TRGJ2 and V is TRGV9. The CDR3 runs 13 residues. Looked up from germline, CDR1 is GITISATS and CDR2 is ISYDGTV (reference sequence). After removal of 0 bases from V and 9 bases from J, the junction contained 8 bases not matched to a gene. The DNA for the CDR3 is TGTGCCTTGTGGGAGGTGACGACGATTAAGAAACTCTTT. Translating gives CALWEVTTIKKLF.

There are a few counts of this clone. Different DNA sequences within this sample yield the same CDR3. The chain carries TRGV4 and TRGJ1 or TRGJ2. J gave up 6 bases and V 0 bases, and 5 bases lay outside the gene matches. Germline V gives CDR1 EGSTGY, CDR2 YDSYTSSV. CDR3 length: 13 amino acids. This chain's CDR3 is CATWDGRSYKKLF. Here the CDR3 DNA reads TGTGCCACCTGGGATGGGCGGAGTTATAAGAAACTCTTT.

There are a few counts of this clone. The chain is built from TRGV9 and TRGJ1 or TRGJ2. With V trimmed by 0 bases and J by 0 bases, 8 bases remained unmatched. The CDR3 contains 16 residues. In germline, CDR1 is GITISATS, CDR2 ISYDGTV (reference sequence). CDR3 amino acids: CALWEVQPSNYYKKLF. The CDR3 coding sequence is TGTGCCTTGTGGGAGGTGCAGCCTTCGAATTATTATAAGAAACTCTTT.

In this sample, this clone turned up once. The J gene is TRGJ1 or TRGJ2, the V gene TRGV9. CDR1 is GITISATS, CDR2 ISYDGTV, per germline (reference sequence). The CDR3 is 15 residues long. V lost 1 base and J lost 2; bases outside the gene matches: 8. CDR3 coding DNA: TGTGCCTTGTGGGAGGTCCGCTCCCATTATTATAAGAAACTCTTT. This translates into CALWEVRSHYYKKLF.

This clone was observed a few times. J is TRGJ1 or TRGJ2 and V is TRGV4. Germline values: CDR1 EGSTGY, CDR2 YDSYTSSV. The trim removed 3 bases at V and 6 bases at J, leaving 14 bases unmatched. CDR3 length: 15 amino acids. CDR3 nucleotides: TGTGCCACCTGGGATTCCCCTCGGGGTGGTTATAAGAAACTCTTT. Translation gives CATWDSPRGGYKKLF.

As to this clone: Within the sample, other DNA sequences also encode this same CDR3. The chain combines TRGV9 with TRGJ1 or TRGJ2. The length of the CDR3 is 13 residues. The V gene end was trimmed by 2 bases and the J gene end by 4 bases; junction bases not matched to a gene: 5. The germline CDR1 and CDR2 sequences are GITISATS and ISYDGTV (reference sequence). CDR3 in DNA: TGTGCCTTGTGGGAGGCGGGCTATTATAAGAAACTCTTT. Translated, it gives CALWEAGYYKKLF.

The chain links TRGV9 to TRGJ1 or TRGJ2. The CDR3 has 10 amino acids. Germline V gene data show CDR1 as GITISATS and CDR2 as ISYDGTV (reference sequence). V shed 5 bases and J 10 bases; nucleotides not matched to a gene: 5. The CDR3 bases are TGTGCCTTGTGGGCTCAAAAGAAACTCTTT. Amino acid sequence: CALWAQKKLF.

This clone was counted between two and nine times. V gene TRGV3 combines with J gene TRGJ1 or TRGJ2. Looked up from germline, CDR1 is VTNTFY and CDR2 is YDVSTARD (reference sequence). CDR3 length: 12 amino acids. Germline trimming cut 2 bases from V and 6 bases from J; bases unmatched to any gene: 4. The CDR3 sequence: CATWDNRYKKLF. CDR3 bases: TGTGCCACCTGGGACAATCGTTATAAGAAACTCTTT.

V and J are TRGV9 and TRGJP2. The germline V gene has CDR1 GITISATS and CDR2 ISYDGTV (reference sequence). The CDR3 sequence is 14 residues long. V shed 0 bases, J shed 8 bases, and the junction held 6 bases outside the gene matches. The CDR3: CALWEVMKDWIKTF. The CDR3 DNA reads TGTGCCTTGTGGGAGGTGATGAAGGATTGGATCAAGACGTTT.

The chain has TRGV3 and TRGJ1 or TRGJ2. After removal of 1 base from V and 0 bases from J, the junction contained 6 bases not matched to a gene. This CDR3 spans 15 amino acids. Germline CDR1 VTNTFY, CDR2 YDVSTARD (reference sequence). The CDR3 reads CATWDSDLNYYKKLF. The CDR3 DNA follows: TGTGCCACCTGGGACAGCGATCTGAATTATTATAAGAAACTCTTT.

For this clone: Other nucleotide sequences in the sample specify the same CDR3. The V gene is TRGV4, the J gene TRGJ1 or TRGJ2. The J segment lost 3 bases and the V segment lost 3 bases, leaving 5 bases of the junction unmatched. Germline lookup yields CDR1 EGSTGY and CDR2 YDSYTSSV. The CDR3 consists of 13 residues. CDR3 coding DNA: TGTGCCACCTGGGATCTCCCTTATTATAAGAAACTCTTT. Translating it yields CATWDLPYYKKLF.

The chain has TRGV5 and TRGJ1 or TRGJ2. Germline V gene lookup returns CDR1 VINAFY and CDR2 YDVSNSKD. The CDR3 contains 13 residues. The V segment lost 1 base and the J segment 8 bases; nucleotides outside the gene matches: 8. The CDR3 DNA reads TGTGCCACCTGGGACAGACCGGAAAATAAGAAACTCTTT. Residues: CATWDRPENKKLF.

This clone was seen just once. Its ends do not fully match the called genes, so a read error is possible. The rearrangement links TRGV4 to TRGJ1 or TRGJ2. The CDR3 runs 14 residues. CDR1 is EGSTGY and CDR2 is YDSYTSSV in the germline V gene. In DNA, the CDR3 is TGTGCCACCTGTGATGGTCAAAATTATTATAAGAAACTCTTT. This sequence encodes CATCDGQNYYKKLF.

The chain couples TRGV9 to TRGJP1. J lost 7 bases, V lost 0 bases, and 17 bases had no gene match. CDR3 length: 18 amino acids. Germline V gene data show CDR1 as GITISATS and CDR2 as ISYDGTV (reference sequence). This CDR3 reads CALWEVIVGVEGGWFKIF. CDR3 nucleotides: TGTGCCTTGTGGGAGGTGATCGTGGGGGTCGAAGGTGGTTGGTTCAAGATATTT.

On this clone: The junction and the germline gene differ at one end; a read error may be behind it. The chain joins TRGV8 to TRGJ1 or TRGJ2. This CDR3 region has 11 residues. Looked up from germline, CDR1 is VENAVY and CDR2 is YDSYNSRV. Here the CDR3 reads CATWGRMKKLF. The CDR3 DNA reads TGTGCCACCTGGGGTAGGATGAAGAAACTCTTT.